This T cell receptor beta chain was identified in a study of T cells after yellow fever vaccination. This clonotype was seen only a few times. CDR1 and CDR2 from the germline V gene are SQVTM and ANQGSEA. V lost 4 bases, J lost 4 bases, and 7 bases stayed unmatched. The CDR3 contains 14 residues. In making TCR cDNA, 5'RACE template switching added a universal primer site and UMIs to it. MiXCR, applied by TCRdb to the 5' RACE reads, yields one record per CDR3 protein. The table has more than 200,000 distinct CDR3 sequences, about 3.7% seen once. The sample consisted of PBMCs, taken 15 days after the yellow fever booster vaccination. The chain links TRBV29-1 to TRBJ1-1; 9 positions agree with TRBD1. The TCR sequence derives from a man aged 18 to 30 who received the YFV17D yellow fever vaccine. The CDR3 sequence: CSVVGQGSITEAFF. DNA for the CDR3: TGCAGCGTTGTAGGACAGGGGAGCATCACTGAAGCTTTCTTT.